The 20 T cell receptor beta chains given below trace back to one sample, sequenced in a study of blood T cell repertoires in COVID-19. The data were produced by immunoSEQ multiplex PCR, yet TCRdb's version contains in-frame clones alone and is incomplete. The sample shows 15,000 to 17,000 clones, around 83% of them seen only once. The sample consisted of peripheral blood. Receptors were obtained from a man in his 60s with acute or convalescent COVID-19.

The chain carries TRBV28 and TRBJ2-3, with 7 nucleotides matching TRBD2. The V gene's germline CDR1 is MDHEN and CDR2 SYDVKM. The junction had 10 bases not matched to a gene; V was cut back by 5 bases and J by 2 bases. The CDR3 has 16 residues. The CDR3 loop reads CASSPSSSGATDTQYF. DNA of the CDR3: TGTGCCAGCAGTCCATCCTCTAGCGGCGCCACAGATACGCAGTATTTT.

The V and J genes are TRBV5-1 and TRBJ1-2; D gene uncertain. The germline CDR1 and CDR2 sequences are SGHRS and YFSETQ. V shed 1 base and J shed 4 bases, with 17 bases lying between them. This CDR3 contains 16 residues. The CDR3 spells CASSLNTPSTVYGYTF. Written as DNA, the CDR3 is TGCGCCAGCAGCTTGAACACGCCCTCAACCGTCTATGGCTACACCTTC.

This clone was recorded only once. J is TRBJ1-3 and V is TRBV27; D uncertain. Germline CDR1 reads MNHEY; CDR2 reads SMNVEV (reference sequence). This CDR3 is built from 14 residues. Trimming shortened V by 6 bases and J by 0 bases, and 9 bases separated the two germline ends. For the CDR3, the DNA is TGTGCCAGCAGCGGACTGAGCTCTGGAAACACCATATATTTT. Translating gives CASSGLSSGNTIYF.

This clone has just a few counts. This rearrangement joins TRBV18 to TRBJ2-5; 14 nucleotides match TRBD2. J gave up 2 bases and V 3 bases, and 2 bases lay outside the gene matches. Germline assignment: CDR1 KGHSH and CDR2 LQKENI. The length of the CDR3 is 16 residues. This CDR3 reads CASSPRTSGGQETQYF. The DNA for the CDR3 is TGTGCCAGCTCACCTCGGACTAGCGGGGGGCAAGAGACCCAGTACTTC. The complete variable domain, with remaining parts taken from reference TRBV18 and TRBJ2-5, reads NAGVMQNPRHLVRRRGQEARLRCSPMKGHSHVYWYRQLPEEGLKFMVYLQKENIIDESGMPKERFSAEFPKEGPSILRIQQVVRGDSAAYFCASSPRTSGGQETQYFGPGTRLLVL.

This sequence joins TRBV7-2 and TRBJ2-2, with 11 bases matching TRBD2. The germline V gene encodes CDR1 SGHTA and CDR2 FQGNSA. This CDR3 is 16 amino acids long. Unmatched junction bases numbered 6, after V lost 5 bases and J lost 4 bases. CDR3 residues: CASSLNSGGATGELFF. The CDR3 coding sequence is TGTGCCAGCAGCCTCAATAGCGGGGGGGCCACCGGGGAGCTGTTTTTT. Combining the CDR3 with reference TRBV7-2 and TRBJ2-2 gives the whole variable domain GAGVSQSPSNKVTEKGKDVELRCDPISGHTALYWYRQSLGQGLEFLIYFQGNSAPDKSGLPSDRFSAERTGGSVSTLTIQRTQQEDSAVYLCASSLNSGGATGELFFGEGSRLTVL.

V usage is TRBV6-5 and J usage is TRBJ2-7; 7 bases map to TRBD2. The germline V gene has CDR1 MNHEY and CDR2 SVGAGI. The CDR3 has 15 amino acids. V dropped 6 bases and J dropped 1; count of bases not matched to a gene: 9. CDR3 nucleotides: TGTGCCAGCAGCGCGGCAGGCGGGGGTTCCTACGAGCAGTACTTC. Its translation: CASSAAGGGSYEQYF.

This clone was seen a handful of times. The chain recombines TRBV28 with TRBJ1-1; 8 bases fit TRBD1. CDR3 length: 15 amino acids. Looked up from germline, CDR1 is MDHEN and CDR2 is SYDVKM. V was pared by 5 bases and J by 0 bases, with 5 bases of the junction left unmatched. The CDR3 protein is CASSTGTGVNTEAFF. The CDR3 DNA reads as TGTGCCAGCAGTACCGGGACAGGAGTGAACACTGAAGCTTTCTTT.

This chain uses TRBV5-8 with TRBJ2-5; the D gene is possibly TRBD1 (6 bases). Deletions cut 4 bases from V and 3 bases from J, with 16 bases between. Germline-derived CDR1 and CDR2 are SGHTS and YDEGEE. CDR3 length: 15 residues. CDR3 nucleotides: TGTGCCAGCAGCCCGCGAGGGACACAAAAAGAGACCCAGTACTTC. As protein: CASSPRGTQKETQYF.

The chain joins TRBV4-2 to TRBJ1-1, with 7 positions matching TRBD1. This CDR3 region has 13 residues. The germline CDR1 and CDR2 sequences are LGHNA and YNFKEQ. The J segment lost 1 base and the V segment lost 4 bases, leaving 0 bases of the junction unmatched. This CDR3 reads CASSRQGNTEAFF. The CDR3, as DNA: TGTGCCAGCAGCCGACAGGGGAACACTGAAGCTTTCTTT.

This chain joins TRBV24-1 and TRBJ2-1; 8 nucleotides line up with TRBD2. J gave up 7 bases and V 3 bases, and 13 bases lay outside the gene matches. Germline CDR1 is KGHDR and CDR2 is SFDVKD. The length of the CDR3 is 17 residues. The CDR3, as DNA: TGTGCCACCAGTGATCCCAGCGGGGGTCTCGGGGAAAATGAGCAGTTCTTC. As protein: CATSDPSGGLGENEQFF.

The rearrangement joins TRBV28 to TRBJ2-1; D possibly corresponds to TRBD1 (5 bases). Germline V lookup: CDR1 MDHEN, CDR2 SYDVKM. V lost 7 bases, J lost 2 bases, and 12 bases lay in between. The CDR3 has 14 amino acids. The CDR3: CASNIQGPYNEQFF. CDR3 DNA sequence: TGTGCCAGCAACATCCAGGGCCCCTACAATGAGCAGTTCTTC.

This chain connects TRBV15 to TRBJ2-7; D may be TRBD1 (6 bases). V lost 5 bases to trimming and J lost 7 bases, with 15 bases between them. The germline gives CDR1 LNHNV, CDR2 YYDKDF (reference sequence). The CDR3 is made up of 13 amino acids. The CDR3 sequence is CATSFRQAQEQYF. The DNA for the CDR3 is TGTGCCACCAGCTTCCGACAGGCACAGGAGCAGTACTTC.

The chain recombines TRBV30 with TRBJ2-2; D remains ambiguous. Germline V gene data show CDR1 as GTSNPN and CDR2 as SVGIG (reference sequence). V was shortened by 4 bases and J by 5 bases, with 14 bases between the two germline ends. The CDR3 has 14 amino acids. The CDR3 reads CAWTRLLSTGELFF. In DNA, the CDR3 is TGTGCCTGGACTAGGTTGCTCTCTACCGGGGAGCTGTTTTTT. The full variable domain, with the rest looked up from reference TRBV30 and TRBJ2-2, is SQTIHQWPATLVQPVGSPLSLECTVEGTSNPNLYWYRQAAGRGLQLLFYSVGIGQISSEVPQNLSASRPQDRQFILSSKKLLLSDSGFYLCAWTRLLSTGELFFGEGSRLTVL.

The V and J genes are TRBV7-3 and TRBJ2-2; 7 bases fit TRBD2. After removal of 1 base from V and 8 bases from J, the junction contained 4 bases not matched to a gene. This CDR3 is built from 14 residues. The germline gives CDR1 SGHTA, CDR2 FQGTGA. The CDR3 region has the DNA TGTGCCAGCAGCTTAATCGGCGGGAGAGGGGAGCTGTTTTTT. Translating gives CASSLIGGRGELFF.

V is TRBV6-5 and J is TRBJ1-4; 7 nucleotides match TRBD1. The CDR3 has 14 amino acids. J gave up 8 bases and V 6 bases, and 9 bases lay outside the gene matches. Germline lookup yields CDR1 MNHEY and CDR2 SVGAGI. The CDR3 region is CASRRQGTGEKLFF. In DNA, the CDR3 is TGTGCCAGCAGGAGACAGGGAACGGGGGAAAAACTGTTTTTT.

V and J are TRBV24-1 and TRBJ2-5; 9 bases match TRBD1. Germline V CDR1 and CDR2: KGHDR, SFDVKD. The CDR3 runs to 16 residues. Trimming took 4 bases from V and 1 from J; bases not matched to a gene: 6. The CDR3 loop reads CATSEEGQGIQETQYF. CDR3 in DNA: TGTGCCACCAGTGAGGAGGGACAGGGAATCCAAGAGACCCAGTACTTC.

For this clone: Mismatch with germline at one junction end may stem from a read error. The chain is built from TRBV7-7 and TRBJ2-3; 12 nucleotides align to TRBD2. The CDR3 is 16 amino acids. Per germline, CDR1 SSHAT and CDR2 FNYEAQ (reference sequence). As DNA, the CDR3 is TGTGCTAGCAGCCGCCAACTAGCGGGAGGCGCAGATACGCAGTATTTT. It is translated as CASSRQLAGGADTQYF.

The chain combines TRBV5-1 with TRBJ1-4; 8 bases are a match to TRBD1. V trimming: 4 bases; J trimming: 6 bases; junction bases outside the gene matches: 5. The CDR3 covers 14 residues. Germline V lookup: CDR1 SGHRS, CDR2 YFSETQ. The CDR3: CASSPRTGHEKLFF. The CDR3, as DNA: TGCGCCAGCAGCCCACGGACAGGGCATGAAAAACTGTTTTTT.

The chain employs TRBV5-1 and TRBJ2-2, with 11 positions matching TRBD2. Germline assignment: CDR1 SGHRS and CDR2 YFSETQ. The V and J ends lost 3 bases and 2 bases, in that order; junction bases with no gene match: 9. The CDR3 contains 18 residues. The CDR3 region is CASSSEGSGRVNTGELFF. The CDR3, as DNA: TGCGCCAGCAGCTCCGAAGGTAGCGGGAGGGTTAACACCGGGGAGCTGTTTTTT.

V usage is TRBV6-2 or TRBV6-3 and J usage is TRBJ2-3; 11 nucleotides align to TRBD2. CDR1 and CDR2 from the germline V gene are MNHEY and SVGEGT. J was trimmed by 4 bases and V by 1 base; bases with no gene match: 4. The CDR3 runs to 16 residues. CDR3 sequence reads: CASSYLPGLAADTQYF. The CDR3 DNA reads TGTGCCAGCAGTTACTTACCGGGACTAGCGGCAGATACGCAGTATTTT.